The 13 T cell receptor beta chains below all came from one sample that was sequenced in a study of T cell changes during pregnancy in multiple sclerosis. The method was immunoSEQ multiplex PCR; TCRdb's version includes in-frame clones alone and lacks a portion of them. The sample holds roughly 60,000 clones, roughly 89% seen once. The sample was peripheral blood, taken in the second trimester of pregnancy. The receptor set was obtained from a female donor with multiple sclerosis, enrolled in a pregnancy study.

This chain uses TRBV12-5 with TRBJ2-1, with D possibly being TRBD1 (6 bases). Germline values: CDR1 LGHNT, CDR2 FRNRAP. The CDR3 length is 14 residues. V was shortened by 6 bases and J by 0 bases, with 9 bases between the two germline ends. The CDR3 bases are TGTGCTAGTGGGACGGACAGCTCCTACAATGAGCAGTTCTTC. Its protein product is CASGTDSSYNEQFF.

The chain carries TRBV6-5 and TRBJ2-2; possibly TRBD2 for D (5 bases). The CDR3 extends over 14 amino acids. The germline gives CDR1 MNHEY, CDR2 SVGAGI. Trimming stripped 6 bases from V and 4 bases from J, with 12 bases between. For the CDR3, the DNA is TGTGCCAGCAGCCCAACTAGGGTCACCGGGGAGCTGTTTTTT. Its protein product is CASSPTRVTGELFF.

This clone was counted a few times. V is TRBV4-3 and J is TRBJ2-7, with a weak D call TRBD2 (5 bases). The CDR3 runs to 16 residues. From germline, CDR1 is LGHNA and CDR2 YSLEER. The V end lost 0 bases, the J end lost 0 bases, and 12 bases lay between the germline ends. The CDR3 nucleotides are TGCGCCAGCAGCCAAGACGGTGCGGGTCCCTCCTACGAGCAGTACTTC. As protein: CASSQDGAGPSYEQYF.

The chain combines TRBV10-1 with TRBJ2-1; possible D gene TRBD1, 5 bases. The CDR3 has 13 amino acids. Trimming took off 4 bases at V and 9 bases at J, with 13 bases between the two ends. Germline loops: CDR1 WNHNN, CDR2 SYGVQD (reference sequence). CDR3 residues: CASSARSGFEQFF. The CDR3, as DNA: TGCGCCAGCAGTGCGAGATCAGGGTTTGAGCAGTTCTTC.

The V gene is TRBV4-1, the J gene TRBJ1-2; D gene ambiguous. There are 14 residues in the CDR3. Per the germline V gene, CDR1 is MGHRA and CDR2 is YSYEKL. V lost 0 bases to trimming and J lost 4 bases, with 9 bases between them. The CDR3 loop is CASSQDNNGYGYTF. CDR3 nucleotides: TGCGCCAGCAGCCAAGATAATAACGGCTATGGCTACACCTTC.

This chain joins TRBV2 and TRBJ2-5, with 16 bases identical to TRBD2. CDR3 length: 18 amino acids. The trim removed 5 bases at V and 4 bases at J, leaving 10 bases unmatched. The germline V gene encodes CDR1 SNHLY and CDR2 FYNNEI. The CDR3 DNA sequence: TGTGCCAGCAGTTCCGGGACTAGCGGGAGGGCCGTAGTAGAGACCCAGTACTTC. It translates to CASSSGTSGRAVVETQYF.

V is TRBV5-5 and J is TRBJ1-4, with D perhaps TRBD1 (6 bases). Between the trimmed V and J ends, which lost 4 bases and 6 bases, there was a span of 16 bases. CDR3 length: 15 amino acids. Germline V gives CDR1 SGHKS, CDR2 YYEKEE (reference sequence). The CDR3 protein is CASSRGASPDEKLFF. The CDR3, as DNA: TGTGCCAGCAGCCGGGGGGCCAGCCCAGATGAAAAACTGTTTTTT.

The chain has TRBV2 and TRBJ2-7; D might be TRBD1 (6 bases). This CDR3 is built from 11 residues. CDR1 SNHLY and CDR2 FYNNEI come from the germline V gene. V was pared by 6 bases and J by 10 bases, with 13 bases between. This CDR3 is CASSARQVQYF. The CDR3 nucleotides are TGTGCCAGCAGCGCACGACAGGTTCAGTACTTC.

V usage is TRBV19 and J usage is TRBJ2-5; D ambiguous. Trimming shortened V by 1 base and J by 5 bases, and 14 bases separated the two germline ends. Germline V gene data show CDR1 as LNHDA and CDR2 as SQIVND (reference sequence). The CDR3 spans 15 residues. The CDR3 region has the DNA TGTGCCAGTAGTATAGTTCTACTCACCGGGGAGACCCAGTACTTC. Protein: CASSIVLLTGETQYF.

The J gene is TRBJ2-1, the V gene TRBV5-1; 13 bases agree with TRBD2. The J segment lost 7 bases and the V segment lost 4 bases, leaving 11 bases of the junction unmatched. The length of the CDR3 is 17 residues. CDR1 and CDR2 (germline): SGHRS, YFSETQ. The CDR3 spells CASSPTLAGGIGNEQFF. The CDR3 region has the DNA TGCGCCAGCAGCCCCACACTAGCGGGAGGGATTGGGAATGAGCAGTTCTTC.

V is TRBV29-1 and J is TRBJ2-3; TRBD2 matches at 9 bases. CDR1 is SQVTM and CDR2 is ANQGSEA in the germline V gene. This CDR3 contains 16 residues. Losses at the gene ends were 1 base for V and 0 bases for J; bases not matched to a gene: 5. CDR3 region: CSVEGRLAVSTDTQYF. The CDR3 nucleotides read TGCAGCGTTGAAGGTCGACTAGCGGTTAGCACAGATACGCAGTATTTT.

This sequence joins TRBV9 and TRBJ1-4; the D gene is possibly TRBD1 (6 bases). Trimming shortened V by 3 bases and J by 3 bases, and 12 bases separated the two germline ends. The CDR3 is 15 amino acids. Germline V CDR1 and CDR2: SGDLS, YYNGEE. The CDR3 sequence: CASSGGGQANEKLFF. The DNA of the CDR3 is TGTGCCAGCAGCGGCGGGGGGCAGGCTAATGAAAAACTGTTTTTT. Variable domain in full (rest from reference TRBV9 and TRBJ1-4): DSGVTQTPKHLITATGQRVTLRCSPRSGDLSVYWYQQSLDQGLQFLIQYYNGEERAKGNILERFSAQQFPDLHSELNLSSLELGDSALYFCASSGGGQANEKLFFGSGTQLSVL.

The rearrangement joins TRBV19 to TRBJ1-5; the D is unclear. The ends were cut back, 1 base at V and 3 bases at J, with 7 bases in the middle. The CDR3 runs to 14 residues. Germline V gene lookup returns CDR1 LNHDA and CDR2 SQIVND (reference sequence). CDR3 protein: CASSIVENNQPQHF. The CDR3 DNA follows: TGTGCCAGTAGTATAGTAGAAAACAATCAGCCCCAGCATTTT.